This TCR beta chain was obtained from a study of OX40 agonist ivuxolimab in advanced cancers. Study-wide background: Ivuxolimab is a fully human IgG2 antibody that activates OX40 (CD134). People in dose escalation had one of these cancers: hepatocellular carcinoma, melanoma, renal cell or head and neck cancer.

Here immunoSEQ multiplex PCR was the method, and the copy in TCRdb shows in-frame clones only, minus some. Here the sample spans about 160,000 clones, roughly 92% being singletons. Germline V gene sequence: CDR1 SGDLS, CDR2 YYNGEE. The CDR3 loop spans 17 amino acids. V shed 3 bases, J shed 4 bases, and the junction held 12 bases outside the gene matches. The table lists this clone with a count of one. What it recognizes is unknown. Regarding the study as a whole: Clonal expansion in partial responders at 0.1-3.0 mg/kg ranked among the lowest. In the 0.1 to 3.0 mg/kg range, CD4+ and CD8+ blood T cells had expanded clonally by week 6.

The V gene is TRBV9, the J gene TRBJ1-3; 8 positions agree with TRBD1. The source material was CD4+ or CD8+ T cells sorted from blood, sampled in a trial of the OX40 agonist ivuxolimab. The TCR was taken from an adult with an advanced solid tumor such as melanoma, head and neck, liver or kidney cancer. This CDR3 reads CASSAGLGQGIGNTIYF. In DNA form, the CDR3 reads TGTGCCAGCAGCGCGGGACTTGGACAGGGTATCGGAAACACCATATATTTT.